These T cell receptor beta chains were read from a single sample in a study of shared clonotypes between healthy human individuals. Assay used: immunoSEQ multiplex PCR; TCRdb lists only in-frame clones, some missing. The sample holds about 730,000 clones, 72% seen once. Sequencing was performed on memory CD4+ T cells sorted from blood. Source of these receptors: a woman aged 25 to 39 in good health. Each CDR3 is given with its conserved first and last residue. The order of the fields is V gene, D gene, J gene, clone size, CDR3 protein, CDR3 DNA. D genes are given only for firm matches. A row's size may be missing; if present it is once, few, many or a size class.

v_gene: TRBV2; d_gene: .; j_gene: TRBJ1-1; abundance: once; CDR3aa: CASRVQGTAFF; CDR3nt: TGTGCCAGCCGAGTTCAGGGTACAGCTTTCTTT
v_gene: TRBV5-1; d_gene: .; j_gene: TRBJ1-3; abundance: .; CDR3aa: CASSASFDSGNTIYF; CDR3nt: TGCGCCAGCAGCGCTAGTTTTGACTCTGGAAACACCATATATTTT
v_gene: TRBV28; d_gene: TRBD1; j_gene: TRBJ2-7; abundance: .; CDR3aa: CASSLYRGQYEQYF; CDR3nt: TGTGCCAGCAGTTTATACAGGGGGCAGTACGAGCAGTACTTC
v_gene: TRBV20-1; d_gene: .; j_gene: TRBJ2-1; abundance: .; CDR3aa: CSARASLRQFF; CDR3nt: TGCAGTGCTAGAGCGAGCTTGCGGCAGTTCTTC
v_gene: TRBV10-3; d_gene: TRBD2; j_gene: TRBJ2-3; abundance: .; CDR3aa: CAISAGTTSTDTQYF; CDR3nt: TGTGCCATCAGTGCCGGGACTACTAGCACAGATACGCAGTATTTT
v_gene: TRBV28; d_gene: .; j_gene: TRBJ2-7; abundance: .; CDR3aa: CATRETIYEQYF; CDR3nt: TGTGCCACCCGGGAAACTATCTACGAGCAGTACTTC
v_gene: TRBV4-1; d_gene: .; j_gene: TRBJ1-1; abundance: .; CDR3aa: CASSRGTAGDTEAFF; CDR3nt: TGCGCCAGCAGCCGAGGGACTGCTGGCGACACTGAAGCTTTCTTT
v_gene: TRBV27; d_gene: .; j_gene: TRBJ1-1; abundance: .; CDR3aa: CASSLRGGGPMNTEAFF; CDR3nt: TGTGCCAGCAGTTTAAGGGGTGGGGGGCCCATGAACACTGAAGCTTTCTTT
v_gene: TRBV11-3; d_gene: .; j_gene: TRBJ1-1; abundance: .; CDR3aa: CASSLSSGMNTEAFF; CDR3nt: TGTGCCAGCAGCTTATCGTCGGGTATGAACACTGAAGCTTTCTTT
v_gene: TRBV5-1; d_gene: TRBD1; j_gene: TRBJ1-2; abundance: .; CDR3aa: CASSLGTGIGGYTF; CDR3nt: TGCGCCAGCAGCTTGGGGACAGGGATTGGTGGCTACACCTTC